One and the same sample provided the 26 T cell receptor beta chains below, sequenced in a study of blood T cell repertoires in COVID-19. Sequencing used immunoSEQ multiplex PCR; TCRdb keeps in-frame clones, though not all of them. The data show 150,000 to 200,000 clones, less than 90% seen once. Input material: peripheral blood. The receptor set was obtained from a woman aged 55-69 years with COVID-19, enrolled during active disease.

The chain is built from TRBV19 and TRBJ1-5, with D possibly being TRBD1 (5 bases). The CDR3 consists of 16 residues. Per the germline V gene, CDR1 is LNHDA and CDR2 is SQIVND (reference sequence). V gave up 5 bases and J gave up 4 bases, with 18 bases separating them. CDR3 in amino acids: CASSSSIRVGNQPQHF. The CDR3 coding sequence is TGTGCCAGTAGTTCGTCCATCAGGGTAGGAAATCAGCCCCAGCATTTT.

This clone was observed a few times. This chain joins TRBV18 and TRBJ1-4; 7 positions match TRBD1. V trimming: 4 bases; J trimming: 5 bases; junction bases outside the gene matches: 1. Germline V gene data show CDR1 as KGHSH and CDR2 as LQKENI. This CDR3 is built from 13 residues. CDR3 amino acids: CASSRQGNEKLFF. CDR3 coding DNA: TGTGCCAGCTCACGACAGGGCAATGAAAAACTGTTTTTT.

This clone showed up just a few times. The chain couples TRBV5-1 to TRBJ1-2; 9 bases are a match to TRBD1. The CDR3 is 12 amino acids. CDR1 and CDR2 from the germline V gene are SGHRS and YFSETQ. Trimming at V came to 4 bases and at J to 8 bases, leaving 3 bases not matched to a gene. For the CDR3, the DNA is TGCGCCAGCAGCGGGGACAGGGCAGGCTACACCTTC. Amino acids: CASSGDRAGYTF.

This chain links TRBV5-4 with TRBJ1-2; 8 nucleotides align to TRBD1. After removal of 1 base from V and 6 bases from J, the junction contained 2 bases not matched to a gene. The CDR3 is made up of 13 amino acids. Looked up from germline, CDR1 is SGHNT and CDR2 is YYREEE (reference sequence). CDR3 bases: TGTGCCAGCAGCTTGCCAGGGGGCAATGGCTACACCTTC. Translation: CASSLPGGNGYTF.

The chain couples TRBV11-3 to TRBJ1-1, with 8 positions matching TRBD1. V dropped 7 bases and J dropped 5; count of bases not matched to a gene: 6. The CDR3 is 13 amino acids. Germline V lookup: CDR1 SGHNT, CDR2 YENEEA. For the CDR3, the DNA is TGTGCCAGCACAGGACAGGGTGGGACTGAAGCTTTCTTT. Amino acids: CASTGQGGTEAFF.

V usage is TRBV4-1 and J usage is TRBJ2-5, with D possibly matching TRBD2 (5 bases). Deletions cut 1 base from V and 10 bases from J, with 7 bases between. Looked up from germline, CDR1 is MGHRA and CDR2 is YSYEKL. The CDR3 extends over 11 amino acids. The CDR3 loop reads CASSQGRGQYF. The DNA for the CDR3 is TGCGCCAGCAGCCAAGGACGGGGCCAGTACTTC.

This clone was detected only a few times. The genes are TRBV28 and TRBJ1-6; 10 bases map to TRBD1. The CDR3 is made up of 15 amino acids. Germline V gene lookup returns CDR1 MDHEN and CDR2 SYDVKM. V shed 5 bases and J 9 bases; nucleotides not matched to a gene: 7. CDR3: CASSPGGTGASPLHF. CDR3 nucleotide sequence: TGTGCCAGCAGTCCAGGAGGGACAGGGGCTTCACCCCTCCACTTT. The full variable domain, completed using reference TRBV28 and TRBJ1-6, is DVKVTQSSRYLVKRTGEKVFLECVQDMDHENMFWYRQDPGLGLRLIYFSYDVKMKEKGDIPEGYSVSREKKERFSLILESASTNQTSMYLCASSPGGTGASPLHFGNGTRLTVT.

V and J are TRBV5-4 and TRBJ2-1, with D maybe TRBD2 (6 bases). Germline loops: CDR1 SGHNT, CDR2 YYREEE (reference sequence). CDR3 length: 15 amino acids. V was shortened by 0 bases and J by 8 bases, with 15 bases between the two germline ends. The CDR3 here is CASSLDGLSNDEQFF. In nucleotides, the CDR3 is TGTGCCAGCAGCTTGGACGGACTATCGAATGATGAGCAGTTCTTC.

This chain uses TRBV9 with TRBJ1-2, with 11 bases identical to TRBD1. V shed 3 bases and J 6 bases; nucleotides not matched to a gene: 10. The CDR3 extends over 16 amino acids. The germline V gene has CDR1 SGDLS and CDR2 YYNGEE. CDR3 bases: TGTGCCAGCAGCGCTCGGACAGGGGGCTACGGAGATGGCTACACCTTC. This gives the protein CASSARTGGYGDGYTF. The whole variable domain, remainder taken from reference TRBV9 and TRBJ1-2, is DSGVTQTPKHLITATGQRVTLRCSPRSGDLSVYWYQQSLDQGLQFLIQYYNGEERAKGNILERFSAQQFPDLHSELNLSSLELGDSALYFCASSARTGGYGDGYTFGSGTRLTVV.

This chain joins TRBV7-9 and TRBJ2-1; a possible D gene is TRBD2 (6 bases). The V gene's germline CDR1 is SEHNR and CDR2 FQNEAQ (reference sequence). Trimming took off 1 base at V and 3 bases at J, with 13 bases between the two ends. The CDR3 runs to 16 residues. The CDR3 sequence: CASSLVQGLNYNEQFF. In nucleotides, the CDR3 is TGTGCCAGCAGCTTAGTTCAGGGACTCAACTACAATGAGCAGTTCTTC.

V usage is TRBV29-1 and J usage is TRBJ1-4, with 9 bases aligning to TRBD1. J lost 7 bases, V lost 6 bases, and 6 bases had no gene match. This CDR3 spans 13 amino acids. The germline CDR1 and CDR2 sequences are SQVTM and ANQGSEA. The CDR3, as DNA: TGCAGCGTCGCGACAGGGGGAGTTGAAAAACTGTTTTTT. Translating it yields CSVATGGVEKLFF.

The chain is built from TRBV18 and TRBJ2-1; D is possibly TRBD2 (6 bases). CDR3 length equals 12 residues. V was cut by 2 bases and J by 12 bases, with 11 bases left in between. Germline assignment: CDR1 KGHSH and CDR2 LQKENI. CDR3 loop: CASSPGRDSQFF. Here the CDR3 DNA reads TGTGCCAGCTCACCAGGCCGGGACTCGCAGTTCTTC.

The chain employs TRBV24-1 and TRBJ2-3; maybe TRBD2 (5 bases). The CDR3 spans 15 residues. Trimming left V 1 base short and J 5 bases short, with 12 bases between. Germline lookup yields CDR1 KGHDR and CDR2 SFDVKD. CDR3 amino acids: CATSDLRDGLDTQYF. The CDR3 DNA follows: TGTGCCACCAGTGATTTACGGGATGGATTAGATACGCAGTATTTT.

The chain is built from TRBV9 and TRBJ1-5; D uncertain. The CDR3 is 15 residues long. Germline V gives CDR1 SGDLS, CDR2 YYNGEE. Trimming left V 2 bases short and J 4 bases short, with 13 bases between. CDR3 region: CASSVEGAGNQPQHF. CDR3 nucleotide sequence: TGTGCCAGCAGCGTCGAAGGAGCGGGTAATCAGCCCCAGCATTTT.

Only a few counts were recorded for this clone. The chain combines TRBV6-5 with TRBJ2-7; D not certain. The CDR3 has 13 residues. Per the germline V gene, CDR1 is MNHEY and CDR2 is SVGAGI. Trimming stripped 0 bases from V and 7 bases from J, with 10 bases between. CDR3 sequence: CASSYSGPKEQYF. CDR3 sequence (DNA): TGTGCCAGCAGTTACTCGGGCCCCAAGGAGCAGTACTTC.

This sequence joins TRBV5-4 and TRBJ2-7, with no clear D. The germline V and J ends were trimmed by 4 bases and 2 bases, with 13 bases remaining between them. Germline loops: CDR1 SGHNT, CDR2 YYREEE (reference sequence). This CDR3 region has 14 residues. The CDR3 DNA is TGTGCCAGCAGCACAGACACGGCCACCTACGAGCAGTACTTC. Its protein product is CASSTDTATYEQYF.

The J gene is TRBJ2-1, the V gene TRBV10-3; the D is unclear. V lost 0 bases and J lost 7, with 4 bases in between. The germline V gene has CDR1 ENHRY and CDR2 SYGVKD. The CDR3 loop spans 12 amino acids. Written as DNA, the CDR3 is TGTGCCATCAGTGAGTCCCGGAATGAGCAGTTCTTC. Protein product: CAISESRNEQFF.

The V and J genes are TRBV7-2 and TRBJ2-1; 11 nucleotides match TRBD2. V shed 4 bases, J shed 1 base, and the junction held 3 bases outside the gene matches. There are 16 residues in the CDR3. Germline V lookup: CDR1 SGHTA, CDR2 FQGNSA. CDR3 DNA sequence: TGTGCCAGCAGCTCTACTAGCGGGAGTTCCTACAATGAGCAGTTCTTC. Its protein product is CASSSTSGSSYNEQFF.

CDR3 in DNA: TGTGCCAGCAGCGGCCGATGGGTACAGGGGGATTCTTCCGGGGAGCTGTTTTTT. Amino acid sequence: CASSGRWVQGDSSGELFF. The chain links TRBV7-2 to TRBJ2-2, with 8 nucleotides matching TRBD1. After removal of 5 bases from V and 6 bases from J, the junction contained 17 bases not matched to a gene. CDR1 is SGHTA and CDR2 is FQGNSA in the germline V gene. The CDR3 has 18 amino acids.

This clone was picked up a small number of times. The V call is TRBV4-1, the J call TRBJ2-7; D may be TRBD2 (5 bases). This CDR3 comprises 15 residues. V was trimmed by 4 bases and J by 0 bases, leaving 13 bases between them. Germline CDR1 is MGHRA and CDR2 is YSYEKL. This CDR3 is CASSRTSGLSYEQYF. The CDR3 coding sequence is TGCGCCAGCAGCCGGACTTCCGGACTCTCCTACGAGCAGTACTTC.

V usage is TRBV14 and J usage is TRBJ2-3; 7 nucleotides line up with TRBD2. J gave up 6 bases and V 4 bases, and 7 bases lay outside the gene matches. Germline V gives CDR1 SGHDN, CDR2 FVKESK. The length of the CDR3 is 14 residues. The CDR3 nucleotides are TGTGCCAGCAGCCTCCTCCGGCGGGGGGATACGCAGTATTTT. It translates to CASSLLRRGDTQYF.

The V gene is TRBV19, the J gene TRBJ2-1; 9 bases fit TRBD2. Germline CDR1 LNHDA, CDR2 SQIVND (reference sequence). The length of the CDR3 is 15 residues. V was pared by 7 bases and J by 9 bases, with 13 bases of the junction left unmatched. The CDR3 loop reads CASTPQGGLASEQFF. In DNA, the CDR3 is TGTGCCAGTACCCCTCAGGGGGGACTAGCTTCTGAGCAGTTCTTC.

CDR3 loop: CASSLVAGSSEQYF. In DNA form, the CDR3 reads TGTGCCAGCAGTTTGGTAGCGGGATCGTCCGAGCAGTACTTC. The rearrangement joins TRBV27 to TRBJ2-7, with 8 nucleotides matching TRBD2. Losses at the gene ends were 3 bases for V and 6 bases for J; bases not matched to a gene: 7. Germline CDR1 MNHEY, CDR2 SMNVEV (reference sequence). This CDR3 contains 14 residues.

The chain joins TRBV4-1 to TRBJ2-1; possibly TRBD1 for D (5 bases). CDR1 and CDR2 from the germline V gene are MGHRA and YSYEKL. Trimming left V 3 bases short and J 2 bases short, with 11 bases between. This CDR3 contains 15 residues. The CDR3 DNA reads as TGCGCCAGCAGCCAGACCGACAGTCCCTACAATGAGCAGTTCTTC. It specifies CASSQTDSPYNEQFF.

This clone showed up just once. The rearrangement uses TRBV30 and TRBJ2-1; no clear D. From germline, CDR1 is GTSNPN and CDR2 SVGIG (reference sequence). Trimming shortened V by 5 bases and J by 12 bases, and 20 bases separated the two germline ends. The CDR3 spans 13 residues. The CDR3 nucleotides read TGTGCCTGGGACCTTCTTGGCCGCAGGCGGCAGTTCTTC. Translated: CAWDLLGRRRQFF. Variable domain in full (rest from reference TRBV30 and TRBJ2-1): SQTIHQWPATLVQPVGSPLSLECTVEGTSNPNLYWYRQAAGRGLQLLFYSVGIGQISSEVPQNLSASRPQDRQFILSSKKLLLSDSGFYLCAWDLLGRRRQFFGPGTRLTVL.

The gene calls are TRBV6-2 or TRBV6-3 and TRBJ1-3; a possible D gene is TRBD1 (5 bases). Trimming pared 2 bases from V and 3 bases from J, leaving 14 bases between. The CDR3 has 16 residues. Germline CDR1 and CDR2: MNHEY and SVGEGT. CDR3 loop: CASSYRTTALGNTIYF. The CDR3 nucleotides are TGTGCCAGCAGTTACCGAACGACAGCTCTTGGAAACACCATATATTTT.